This T cell receptor (beta chain) comes out of a study of cytomegalovirus exposure and HLA in healthy donors. Germline lookup yields CDR1 SGHRS and CDR2 YFSETQ. V shed 3 bases and J shed 7 bases, with 16 bases lying between them. This CDR3 spans 15 amino acids. 13 Jbeta primers and 60 Vbeta primers were used for the PCR. Sequencing was performed with immunoSEQ multiplex PCR; in TCRdb, only in-frame clones are kept and a portion is missing. The sample includes around 140,000 clones, roughly 80% of them seen just once. Sequencing was carried out using PBMCs. The chain links TRBV5-1 to TRBJ1-4; D not certain. This receptor was obtained from a woman aged 45-59 years in good health and CMV-seropositive. Here the CDR3 reads CASSYFGGQGEKLFF. The CDR3 DNA reads as TGCGCCAGCAGCTATTTTGGCGGCCAAGGTGAAAAACTGTTTTTT.